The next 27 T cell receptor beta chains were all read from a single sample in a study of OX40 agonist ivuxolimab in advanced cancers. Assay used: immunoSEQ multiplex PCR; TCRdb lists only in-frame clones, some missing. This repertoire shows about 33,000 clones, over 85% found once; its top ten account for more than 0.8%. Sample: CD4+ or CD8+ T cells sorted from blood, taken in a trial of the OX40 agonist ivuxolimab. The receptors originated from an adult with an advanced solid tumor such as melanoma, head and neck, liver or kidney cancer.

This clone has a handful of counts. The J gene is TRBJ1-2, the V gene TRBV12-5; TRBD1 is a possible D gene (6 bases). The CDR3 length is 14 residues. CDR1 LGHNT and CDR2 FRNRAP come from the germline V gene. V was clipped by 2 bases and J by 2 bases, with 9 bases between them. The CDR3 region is CASGLRGANYGYTF. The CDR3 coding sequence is TGTGCTAGTGGTTTGCGGGGGGCGAACTATGGCTACACCTTC.

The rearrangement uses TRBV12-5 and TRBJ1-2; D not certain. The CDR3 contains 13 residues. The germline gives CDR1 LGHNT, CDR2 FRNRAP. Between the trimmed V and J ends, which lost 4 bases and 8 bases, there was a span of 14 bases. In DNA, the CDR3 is TGTGCTAGTGGTTCCTCCTTGATCGGAGGCTACACCTTC. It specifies CASGSSLIGGYTF.

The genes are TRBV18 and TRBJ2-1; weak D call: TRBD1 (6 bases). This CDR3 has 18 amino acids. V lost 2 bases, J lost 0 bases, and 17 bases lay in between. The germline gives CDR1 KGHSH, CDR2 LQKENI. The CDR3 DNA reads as TGTGCCAGCTCACCAAGACGGAAGACAGGCCTCTCCTACAATGAGCAGTTCTTC. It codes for CASSPRRKTGLSYNEQFF.

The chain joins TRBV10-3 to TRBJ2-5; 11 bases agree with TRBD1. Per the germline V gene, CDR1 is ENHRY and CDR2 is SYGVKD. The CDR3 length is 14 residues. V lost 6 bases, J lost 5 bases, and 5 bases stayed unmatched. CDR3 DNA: TGTGCCATCAGGCCGGGACAGGGGGGGGAGACCCAGTACTTC. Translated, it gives CAIRPGQGGETQYF.

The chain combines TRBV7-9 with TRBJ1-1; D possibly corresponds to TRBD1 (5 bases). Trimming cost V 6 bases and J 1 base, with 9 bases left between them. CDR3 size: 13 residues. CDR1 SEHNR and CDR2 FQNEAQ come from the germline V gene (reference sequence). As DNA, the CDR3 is TGTGCCAGCAGGGACACAGCGAACACTGAAGCTTTCTTT. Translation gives CASRDTANTEAFF. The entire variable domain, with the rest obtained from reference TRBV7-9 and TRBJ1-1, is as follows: DTGVSQNPRHKITKRGQNVTFRCDPISEHNRLYWYRQTLGQGPEFLTYFQNEAQLEKSRLLSDRFSAERPKGSFSTLEIQRTEQGDSAMYLCASRDTANTEAFFGQGTRLTVV.

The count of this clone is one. The CDR3 spells CASSPGKDYYEQYF. The CDR3 coding sequence is TGTGCCAGCAGCCCAGGGAAAGATTACTACGAGCAGTACTTC. The chain is built from TRBV5-8 and TRBJ2-7, with D possibly being TRBD1 (5 bases). CDR1 is SGHTS, CDR2 YDEGEE, per germline. This CDR3 region has 14 residues. Trimming pared 4 bases from V and 3 bases from J, leaving 14 bases between.

The CDR3 protein is CASSFGLAGSYNEQFF. DNA for the CDR3: TGCGCCAGCAGCTTCGGACTAGCGGGGTCCTACAATGAGCAGTTCTTC. J is TRBJ2-1 and V is TRBV5-1, with 12 bases lining up with TRBD2. This CDR3 has 16 residues. Germline trimming cut 2 bases from V and 1 base from J; bases unmatched to any gene: 1. Germline CDR1 and CDR2: SGHRS and YFSETQ.

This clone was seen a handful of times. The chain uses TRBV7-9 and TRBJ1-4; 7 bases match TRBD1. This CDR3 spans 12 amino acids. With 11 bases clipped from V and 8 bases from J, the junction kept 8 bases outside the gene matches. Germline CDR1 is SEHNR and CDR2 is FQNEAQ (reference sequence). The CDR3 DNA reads TGTGCCCTTACAGGGGTTCGCGAAAAACTGTTTTTT. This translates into CALTGVREKLFF.

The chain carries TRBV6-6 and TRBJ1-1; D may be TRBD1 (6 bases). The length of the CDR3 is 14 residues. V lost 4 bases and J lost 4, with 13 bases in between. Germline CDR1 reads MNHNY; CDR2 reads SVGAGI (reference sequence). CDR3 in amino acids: CASSSWEGGTEAFF. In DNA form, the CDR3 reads TGTGCCAGCAGTTCCTGGGAGGGGGGCACTGAAGCTTTCTTT.

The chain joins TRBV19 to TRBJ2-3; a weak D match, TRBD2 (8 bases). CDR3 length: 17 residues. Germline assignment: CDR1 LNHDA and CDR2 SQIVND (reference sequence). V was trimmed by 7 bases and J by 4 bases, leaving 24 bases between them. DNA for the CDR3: TGTGCCAGTAACTCAGCGGGAGACCCCAGGGGGTCAGATACGCAGTATTTT. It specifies CASNSAGDPRGSDTQYF.

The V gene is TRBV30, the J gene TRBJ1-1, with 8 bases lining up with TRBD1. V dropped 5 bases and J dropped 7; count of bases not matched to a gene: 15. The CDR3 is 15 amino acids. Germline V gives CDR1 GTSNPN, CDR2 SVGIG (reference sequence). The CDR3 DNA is TGTGCCTGGTCGCCCCGGACAGGGCGATATGGTGAAGCTTTCTTT. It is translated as CAWSPRTGRYGEAFF.

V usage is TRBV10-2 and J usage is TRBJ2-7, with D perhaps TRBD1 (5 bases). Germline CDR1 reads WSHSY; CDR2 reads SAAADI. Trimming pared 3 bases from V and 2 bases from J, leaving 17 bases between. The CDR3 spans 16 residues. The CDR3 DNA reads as TGCGCCAGCAGTGATCAGTCGGGCAGGGCCCCCTACGAGCAGTACTTC. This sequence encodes CASSDQSGRAPYEQYF.

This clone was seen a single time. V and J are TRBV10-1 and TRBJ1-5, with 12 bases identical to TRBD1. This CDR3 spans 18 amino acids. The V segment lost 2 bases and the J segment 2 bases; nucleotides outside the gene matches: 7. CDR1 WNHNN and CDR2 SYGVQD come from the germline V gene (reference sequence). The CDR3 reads CASSEGGTGGSGNQPQHF. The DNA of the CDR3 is TGCGCCAGCAGTGAGGGTGGGACAGGGGGCTCGGGCAATCAGCCCCAGCATTTT.

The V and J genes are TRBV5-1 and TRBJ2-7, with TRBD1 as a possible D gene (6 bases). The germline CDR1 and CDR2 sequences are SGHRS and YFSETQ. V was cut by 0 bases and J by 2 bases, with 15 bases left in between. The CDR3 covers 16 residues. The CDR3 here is CASSLAQGVRTYEQYF. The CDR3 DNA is TGCGCCAGCAGCTTGGCACAGGGAGTGAGGACCTACGAGCAGTACTTC.

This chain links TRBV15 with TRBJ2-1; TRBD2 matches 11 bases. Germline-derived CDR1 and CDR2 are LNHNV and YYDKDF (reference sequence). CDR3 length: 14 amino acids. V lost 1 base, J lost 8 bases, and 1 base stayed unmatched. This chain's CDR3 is CATSRASGRYEQFF. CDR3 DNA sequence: TGTGCCACCAGCAGAGCTAGCGGGAGGTATGAGCAGTTCTTC. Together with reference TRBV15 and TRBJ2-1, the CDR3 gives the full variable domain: DAMVIQNPRYQVTQFGKPVTLSCSQTLNHNVMYWYQQKSSQAPKLLFHYYDKDFNNEADTPDNFQSRRPNTSFCFLDIRSPGLGDTAMYLCATSRASGRYEQFFGPGTRLTVL.

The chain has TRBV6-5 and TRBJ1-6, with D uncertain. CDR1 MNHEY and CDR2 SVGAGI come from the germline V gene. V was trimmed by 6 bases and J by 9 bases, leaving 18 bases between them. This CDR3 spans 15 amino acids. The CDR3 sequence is CASRSDGTSRSPLHF. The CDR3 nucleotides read TGTGCCAGCAGAAGTGATGGCACTTCGCGTTCACCCCTCCACTTT.

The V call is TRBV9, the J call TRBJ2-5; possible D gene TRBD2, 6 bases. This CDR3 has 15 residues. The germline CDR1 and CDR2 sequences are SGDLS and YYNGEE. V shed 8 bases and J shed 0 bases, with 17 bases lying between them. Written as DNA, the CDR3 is TGTGCCAGTACCAAAGGCGGGGCTCACCAAGAGACCCAGTACTTC. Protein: CASTKGGAHQETQYF.

CDR3 coding DNA: TGCAGCGTTGAAGCTGGTGGAAACACCATATATTTT. Residues: CSVEAGGNTIYF. The chain joins TRBV29-1 to TRBJ1-3; D is unresolved. Germline CDR1 is SQVTM and CDR2 is ANQGSEA. The CDR3 has 12 residues. V gave up 1 base and J gave up 3 bases, with 4 bases separating them.

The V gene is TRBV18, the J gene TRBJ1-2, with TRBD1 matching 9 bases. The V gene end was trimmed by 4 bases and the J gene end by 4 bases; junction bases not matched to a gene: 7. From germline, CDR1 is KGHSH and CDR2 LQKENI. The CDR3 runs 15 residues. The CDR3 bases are TGTGCCAGCTCACGACCCGGGACAGGGAGCTATGGCTACACCTTC. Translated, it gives CASSRPGTGSYGYTF.

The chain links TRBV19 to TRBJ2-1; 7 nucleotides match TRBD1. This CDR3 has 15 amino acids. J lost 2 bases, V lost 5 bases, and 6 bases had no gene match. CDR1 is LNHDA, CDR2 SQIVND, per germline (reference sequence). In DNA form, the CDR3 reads TGTGCCAGTAGTCGAGACAGGGATCCCTACAATGAGCAGTTCTTC. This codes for CASSRDRDPYNEQFF.

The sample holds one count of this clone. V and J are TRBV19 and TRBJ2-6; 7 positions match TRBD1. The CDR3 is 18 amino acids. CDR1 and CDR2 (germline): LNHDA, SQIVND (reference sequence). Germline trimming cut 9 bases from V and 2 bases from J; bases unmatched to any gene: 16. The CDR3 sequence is CASGRKGAQRTGANVLTF. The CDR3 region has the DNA TGTGCCAGCGGGCGTAAGGGGGCCCAGCGTACTGGGGCCAACGTCCTGACTTTC.

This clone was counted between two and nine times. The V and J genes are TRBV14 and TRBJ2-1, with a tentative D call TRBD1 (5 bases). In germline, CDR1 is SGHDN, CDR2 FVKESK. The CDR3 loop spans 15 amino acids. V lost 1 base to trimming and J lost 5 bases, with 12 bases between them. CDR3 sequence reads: CASSQAGRLHNEQFF. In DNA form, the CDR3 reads TGTGCCAGCAGCCAAGCAGGGCGATTACACAATGAGCAGTTCTTC.

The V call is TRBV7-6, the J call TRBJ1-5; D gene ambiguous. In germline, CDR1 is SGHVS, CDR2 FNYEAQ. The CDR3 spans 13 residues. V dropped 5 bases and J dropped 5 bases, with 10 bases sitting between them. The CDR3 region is CASSQLGDQPQHF. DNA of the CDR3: TGTGCCAGCAGCCAACTCGGTGATCAGCCCCAGCATTTT.

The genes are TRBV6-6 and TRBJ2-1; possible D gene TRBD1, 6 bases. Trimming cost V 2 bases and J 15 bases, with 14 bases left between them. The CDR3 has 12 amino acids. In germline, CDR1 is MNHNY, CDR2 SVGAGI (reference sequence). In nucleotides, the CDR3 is TGTGCCAGCAGTTACACCAGGGGCGAGGGGTTCTTC. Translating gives CASSYTRGEGFF.

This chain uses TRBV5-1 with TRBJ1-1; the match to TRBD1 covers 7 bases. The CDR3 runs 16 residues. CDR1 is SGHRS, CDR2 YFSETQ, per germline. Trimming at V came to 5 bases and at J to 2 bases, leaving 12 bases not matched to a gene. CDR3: CASSKGQTSFNTEAFF. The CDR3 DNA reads TGCGCCAGCAGTAAGGGACAGACAAGCTTCAACACTGAAGCTTTCTTT.

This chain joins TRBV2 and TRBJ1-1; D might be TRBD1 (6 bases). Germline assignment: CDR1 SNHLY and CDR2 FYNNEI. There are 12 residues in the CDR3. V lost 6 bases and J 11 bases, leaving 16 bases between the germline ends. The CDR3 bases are TGTGCCAGCAGCGGGGGGGCCCTGTGGGCTTTCTTT. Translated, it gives CASSGGALWAFF.

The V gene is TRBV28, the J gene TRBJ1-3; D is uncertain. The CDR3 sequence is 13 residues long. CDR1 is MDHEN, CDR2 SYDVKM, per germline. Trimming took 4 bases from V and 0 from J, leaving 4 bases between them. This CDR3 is CASSYPSGNTIYF. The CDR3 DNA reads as TGTGCCAGCAGTTATCCCTCTGGAAACACCATATATTTT.